This T cell receptor beta chain is from a study of shared clonotypes between healthy human individuals. Comments on this clone: No antigen is known for it.

General study results and limits: About 5% of naive CD4 clonotypes were shared across several donors.

Donors comprised healthy HIV-negative adults lacking recent acute infections or vaccinations. The data were produced by immunoSEQ multiplex PCR, yet TCRdb's version contains in-frame clones alone and is incomplete. The data contain millions of clones, roughly 95% of them singletons. The sequencing sample was made of naive CD4+ T cells sorted from blood. Documented subset: CD45RA+ positively selected. This clonotype was obtained from a man younger than 30 in good health.

The CDR3 region is CASSSRDRGVYEQYF. CDR3 DNA: TGTGCCAGTAGTTCCCGGGACAGGGGAGTATACGAGCAGTACTTC. The rearrangement joins TRBV19 to TRBJ2-7, with 10 bases fitting TRBD1. The germline CDR1 and CDR2 sequences are LNHDA and SQIVND (reference sequence). Unmatched junction bases numbered 8, after V lost 5 bases and J lost 4 bases. The CDR3 length is 15 residues.